This TCR beta chain was recovered during a study of cytomegalovirus exposure and HLA in healthy donors. To note about this clone: Its matching antigen is unknown.

PCR involved 60 Vbeta and 13 Jbeta primers. The method was immunoSEQ multiplex PCR; TCRdb's version includes in-frame clones alone and lacks a portion of them. Altogether roughly 150,000 clones are present, around four fifths being singletons, with the ten largest covering approximately 1.2%. Notes on the study in general: Confirmation was obtained in vitro that a few CMV-associated chains are specific for CMV antigens. Later analysis indicated greater clonal expansion among HLA-associated TCR beta chains than among equally common other chains. There were some V segments, including TRBV6-2 and TRBV6-3, excluded as indistinguishable. A missense DCLRE1C variant was associated with V- and J-gene trimming of TCR beta chains in a later analysis, and an independent cohort replicated the association.

CDR1 is SQVTM, CDR2 ANQGSEA, per germline. The CDR3 totals 16 residues. With 0 bases removed from V and 0 bases from J, the gap between germline ends came to 12 bases. This clonotype was obtained from a boy between 2 and 10 years old in good health and CMV-seronegative. The rearrangement links TRBV29-1 to TRBJ2-1; the D gene is possibly TRBD1 (5 bases). The source material was PBMCs. The CDR3 DNA sequence: TGCAGCGTTGAAGATCCCCAGGGTGGCTCCTACAATGAGCAGTTCTTC. This codes for CSVEDPQGGSYNEQFF.